This TCR beta chain came from a study of T cells in Graves' hyperthyroidism and ophthalmopathy. Trimming took 0 bases from V and 6 from J, leaving 9 bases between them. The germline V gene encodes CDR1 SGHNT and CDR2 YYREEE (reference sequence). This CDR3 is built from 14 residues. It was RNA transcripts that yielded the amplified TCR beta CDR3 regions. The HTBI set primed first-round TCR CDR3 RT-PCR. MiXCR, run by TCRdb on the multiplex PCR reads, gives a single entry per CDR3 protein. The sample has around 500,000 distinct CDR3 sequences, less than 15% seen once. This clonotype has only a few counts.

This clonotype was sampled from a woman between 40 and 50 years old with Graves' hyperthyroidism. Sequenced sample: blood. The chain employs TRBV5-4 and TRBJ2-2; D unresolved. The CDR3 loop is CASSLDGYPGELFF. The DNA for the CDR3 is TGTGCCAGCAGCTTGGATGGATACCCCGGGGAGCTGTTTTTT.